What follows describes a single TCR beta chain. Profiled with immunoSEQ multiplex PCR; TCRdb holds only in-frame clones, not every one. The data show some 200,000 clones, about 86% seen once. This sample was included in a study of blood T cell repertoires in COVID-19. Study context: COVID-19 samples, acute and convalescent, were from the United States, Italy and Spain. The analysed material was cDNA or gDNA that came from T cells, B-cell-depleted T cells, or PBMCs.

Germline lookup yields CDR1 SGHVS and CDR2 FNYEAQ. This CDR3 contains 14 residues. Trimming removed 1 base from V and 5 bases from J, with 12 bases in between. Input material: peripheral blood. The clonotype comes from a man between 25 and 39 years old with active or convalescent COVID-19. The chain is built from TRBV7-6 and TRBJ2-7; D is undetermined. CDR3 sequence: CASSLGQVWDEQYV. CDR3 bases: TGTGCCAGCAGCTTAGGCCAGGTATGGGACGAGCAGTACGTC.